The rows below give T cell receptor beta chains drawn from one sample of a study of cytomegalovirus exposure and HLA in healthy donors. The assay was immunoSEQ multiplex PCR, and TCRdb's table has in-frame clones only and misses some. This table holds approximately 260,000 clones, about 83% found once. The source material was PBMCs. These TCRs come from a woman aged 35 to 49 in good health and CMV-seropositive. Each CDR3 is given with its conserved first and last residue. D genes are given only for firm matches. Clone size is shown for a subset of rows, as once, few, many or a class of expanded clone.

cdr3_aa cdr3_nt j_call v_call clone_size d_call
CASSSDRAFTF TGTGCCAGCAGCTCGGACAGGGCATTCACCTTC TRBJ1-2 TRBV7-9 . TRBD1
CAWSGGLGTNEQFF TGTGCCTGGAGTGGGGGACTAGGTACGAATGAGCAGTTCTTC TRBJ2-1 TRBV30 . TRBD2
CASSPEAGTSGSYEQYF TGTGCCAGCAGCCCGGAGGCCGGGACTAGCGGCTCCTACGAGCAGTACTTC TRBJ2-7 TRBV9 . TRBD2
CASSLPGIGNTIYF TGTGCCAGCAGCTTACCGGGGATTGGAAACACCATATATTTT TRBJ1-3 TRBV7-2 . .
CASRGSGRADNEQFF TGTGCCAGCAGAGGTAGCGGGAGAGCCGACAATGAGCAGTTCTTC TRBJ2-1 TRBV2 . TRBD2
CASSPKRDGDEQFF TGTGCCAGCAGCCCTAAGCGGGATGGAGATGAGCAGTTCTTC TRBJ2-1 TRBV7-8 . TRBD2
CASSPGGNQPQHF TGTGCCAGCTCACCGGGGGGGAATCAGCCCCAGCATTTT TRBJ1-5 TRBV18 . .
CASRMPTGVNSPLHF TGTGCCAGCAGGATGCCGACAGGGGTTAATTCACCCCTCCACTTT TRBJ1-6 TRBV2 . TRBD1
CASSLNPGQGTGELFF TGCGCCAGCAGCTTAAACCCGGGACAGGGTACCGGGGAGCTGTTTTTT TRBJ2-2 TRBV5-1 . TRBD1
CASSPSGSYEQYF TGTGCCAGCAGTCCTAGCGGGAGTTACGAGCAGTACTTC TRBJ2-7 TRBV6-6 . TRBD2
CASSSGGTGQGNQPQHF TGTGCCAGCAGTTCCGGTGGAACTGGACAGGGGAATCAGCCCCAGCATTTT TRBJ1-5 TRBV28 . TRBD1
CASSDITGGETQYF TGTGCCAGCAGTGATATAACGGGAGGGGAGACCCAGTACTTC TRBJ2-5 TRBV25-1 . TRBD2
CAISEGEGNTEAFF TGTGCCATCAGTGAGGGGGAGGGGAACACTGAAGCTTTCTTT TRBJ1-1 TRBV10-3 . .
CASSQEVSGRADTQYF TGCGCCAGCAGCCAAGAAGTAAGCGGGAGAGCAGATACGCAGTATTTT TRBJ2-3 TRBV4-3 . TRBD2
CASSAGQGMNTEAFF TGTGCCAGCAGTGCGGGACAGGGGATGAACACTGAAGCTTTCTTT TRBJ1-1 TRBV6-1 . TRBD1
CASSLSGGRNEQFF TGTGCCAGCAGCTTATCGGGAGGACGGAATGAGCAGTTCTTC TRBJ2-1 TRBV7-9 few TRBD2
CATSRDLGGRAKDTQYF TGTGCCACCAGCAGAGATCTTGGCGGGAGGGCCAAGGATACGCAGTATTTT TRBJ2-3 TRBV15 . TRBD2
CASSLESAASGSYEQYF TGTGCCAGCAGCTTAGAATCTGCGGCTAGCGGGAGCTACGAGCAGTACTTC TRBJ2-7 TRBV7-2 . TRBD2
CASSIADRGYGYTF TGTGCCAGTAGTATAGCCGACAGGGGCTATGGCTACACCTTC TRBJ1-2 TRBV19 . TRBD1
CASSRSGSETQYF TGTGCCAGCAGCAGGAGCGGGAGTGAGACCCAGTACTTC TRBJ2-5 TRBV7-3 . TRBD2
CASSPGRAGSYNEQFF TGTGCCAGCAGCCCTGGGAGGGCTGGCTCCTACAATGAGCAGTTCTTC TRBJ2-1 TRBV7-8 . TRBD2
CVSSYGGLAGGERQYF TGTGTCAGCAGTTATGGGGGACTAGCGGGTGGGGAGAGGCAGTATTTT TRBJ2-3 TRBV6-6 . TRBD2
CASSKGGRGGGTDTQYF TGCGCCAGCAGCAAAGGCGGGAGGGGTGGGGGCACAGATACGCAGTATTTT TRBJ2-3 TRBV4-3 . TRBD2
CSVQYYDTEAFF TGCAGCGTCCAATACTACGACACTGAAGCTTTCTTT TRBJ1-1 TRBV29-1 once .
CASSQDYGETQYF TGTGCCAGCAGCCAAGATTACGGAGAGACCCAGTACTTC TRBJ2-5 TRBV14 . .
CASSYSRQGYEAFF TGTGCCAGCAGTTACTCCCGACAGGGTTATGAAGCTTTCTTT TRBJ1-1 TRBV6-6 . TRBD1
CASSSRVGFTDTQYF TGCGCCAGCAGCTCGAGGGTAGGGTTCACAGATACGCAGTATTTT TRBJ2-3 TRBV5-1 . .
CASSGGQGAYGYTF TGTGCCAGCAGTGGGGGACAGGGGGCCTATGGCTACACCTTC TRBJ1-2 TRBV6-1 . TRBD1
CASSLGGDSYEQYF TGTGCCAGCAGCTTGGGGGGGGATTCCTACGAGCAGTACTTC TRBJ2-7 TRBV5-8 . .
CSVYPPGQGPSNTGELFF TGCAGCGTTTACCCCCCGGGACAGGGGCCGTCGAACACCGGGGAGCTGTTTTTT TRBJ2-2 TRBV29-1 . TRBD1
CASSTTAVMNTEAFF TGTGCCAGTAGTACGACAGCCGTCATGAACACTGAAGCTTTCTTT TRBJ1-1 TRBV19 . .
CASSDGVAPTDTQYF TGTGCCAGCAGCGACGGGGTTGCCCCCACAGATACGCAGTATTTT TRBJ2-3 TRBV9 . .
CASRLGGDGNTEAFF TGCGCCAGCAGGCTTGGCGGGGATGGGAACACTGAAGCTTTCTTT TRBJ1-1 TRBV5-1 . .
CASSLPGQGANEQYF TGTGCCAGCAGTTTACCGGGACAGGGGGCAAACGAGCAGTACTTC TRBJ2-7 TRBV28 once TRBD1
CASSSPRDRGPAYEQYF TGTGCCAGCAGCTCGCCGCGGGACAGGGGCCCTGCCTACGAGCAGTACTTC TRBJ2-7 TRBV7-8 . TRBD1
CASSLRRSSPEAFF TGTGCCAGCAGTTTGAGGCGGTCGTCGCCTGAAGCTTTCTTT TRBJ1-1 TRBV27 once .
CASSRTGFTEAFF TGTGCCAGCAGCCGGACAGGGTTCACTGAAGCTTTCTTT TRBJ1-1 TRBV27 once TRBD1
CASSLAAEGGNNEQFF TGTGCCAGCAGCTTAGCAGCGGAGGGCGGGAACAATGAGCAGTTCTTC TRBJ2-1 TRBV11-3 . .
CASSVADGQTNEQFF TGTGCCAGCAGCGTAGCCGATGGACAGACCAATGAGCAGTTCTTC TRBJ2-1 TRBV9 . .
CASSPADSRRGTQYF TGCGCCAGCAGCCCGGCCGACAGCCGGAGGGGGACCCAGTACTTC TRBJ2-5 TRBV5-1 . .
CASSLGTGTPNTGELFF TGCGCCAGCAGCTTGGGGACAGGGACCCCGAACACCGGGGAGCTGTTTTTT TRBJ2-2 TRBV5-1 . TRBD1
CASSLGLAGDTGELFF TGTGCCAGCAGCTTGGGGCTAGCGGGAGATACCGGGGAGCTGTTTTTT TRBJ2-2 TRBV5-4 . TRBD2
CASHTRGREGNNEQFF TGTGCCAGCCATACTCGAGGGCGGGAGGGTAACAATGAGCAGTTCTTC TRBJ2-1 TRBV6-6 . TRBD2
CASSQGQYQETQYF TGCGCCAGCAGCCAAGGACAGTACCAAGAGACCCAGTACTTC TRBJ2-5 TRBV4-1 . .
CASSFSDPGNTIYF TGTGCCAGCAGCTTTAGCGATCCTGGAAACACCATATATTTT TRBJ1-3 TRBV11-2 . .
CASSLPGLAGRTYTQYF TGTGCCAGCAGTTTACCCGGACTAGCGGGGCGAACGTATACGCAGTATTTT TRBJ2-3 TRBV27 . TRBD2
CSSSLGSSSYNEQFF TGTTCCAGCAGCCTAGGCTCGAGCTCCTACAATGAGCAGTTCTTC TRBJ2-1 TRBV7-9 . .
CASSTGQGDEQYF TGTGCCAGCAGCACGGGCCAGGGGGACGAGCAGTACTTC TRBJ2-7 TRBV5-6 . TRBD1
CASRPGLIYGYTF TGTGCCAGCCGACCCGGACTGATCTATGGCTACACCTTC TRBJ1-2 TRBV28 few .
CASSLGQGFEQFF TGTGCCAGCAGCTTGGGACAGGGATTTGAGCAGTTCTTC TRBJ2-1 TRBV5-4 . TRBD1
CASSHTLPLANTEAFF TGTGCCAGCAGTCACACCTTACCCCTCGCGAACACTGAAGCTTTCTTT TRBJ1-1 TRBV28 . .
CASSPRVNQPQHF TGTGCCAGTAGTCCCAGGGTGAATCAGCCCCAGCATTTT TRBJ1-5 TRBV19 . .
CASSLGWAGRNTF TGTGCCAGCAGCTTGGGATGGGCAGGGCGTAACACCTTC TRBJ1-2 TRBV5-8 . .
CAISRQGASANTEAFF TGTGCCATCAGTAGACAGGGGGCTTCCGCGAACACTGAAGCTTTCTTT TRBJ1-1 TRBV10-3 once TRBD1
CASTATGGYGYTF TGTGCCAGTACCGCTACAGGGGGCTATGGCTACACCTTC TRBJ1-2 TRBV19 once TRBD1
CASSLPGTGENIQYF TGCGCCAGCAGCCTGCCCGGGACAGGGGAAAACATTCAGTACTTC TRBJ2-4 TRBV5-1 . TRBD1
CASSLDALSSYEQYF TGTGCCAGCAGCTTAGATGCGCTGAGCTCCTACGAGCAGTACTTC TRBJ2-7 TRBV11-3 . .
CASSYQSGNEQFF TGTGCCAGCAGCTATCAGTCAGGGAATGAGCAGTTCTTC TRBJ2-1 TRBV7-2 . .
CASSVAGTYNEQFF TGTGCCAGCAGCGTAGCGGGGACCTACAATGAGCAGTTCTTC TRBJ2-1 TRBV9 . .